Included here is one T cell receptor beta chain sequence, with context. Only in-frame clones appear in the TCRdb table, and some are missing; sequencing was by immunoSEQ multiplex PCR. The repertoire includes tens of thousands of clones, roughly 90% of them detected once, and under 15% sits in the top ten. The data belong to a study of control samples from healthy donors and cancer patients. This TCR derives from a woman in her 70s in good health. The specimen was blood.

The DNA for the CDR3 is TGTGCCAGTAAGGTCTTGAAGGGATCCAATGAGCAGTTCTTC. This codes for CASKVLKGSNEQFF. This rearrangement joins TRBV19 to TRBJ2-1; no reliable D call. CDR3 length: 14 amino acids. CDR1 is LNHDA and CDR2 is SQIVND in the germline V gene (reference sequence). V was cut by 7 bases and J by 6 bases, with 16 bases left in between.